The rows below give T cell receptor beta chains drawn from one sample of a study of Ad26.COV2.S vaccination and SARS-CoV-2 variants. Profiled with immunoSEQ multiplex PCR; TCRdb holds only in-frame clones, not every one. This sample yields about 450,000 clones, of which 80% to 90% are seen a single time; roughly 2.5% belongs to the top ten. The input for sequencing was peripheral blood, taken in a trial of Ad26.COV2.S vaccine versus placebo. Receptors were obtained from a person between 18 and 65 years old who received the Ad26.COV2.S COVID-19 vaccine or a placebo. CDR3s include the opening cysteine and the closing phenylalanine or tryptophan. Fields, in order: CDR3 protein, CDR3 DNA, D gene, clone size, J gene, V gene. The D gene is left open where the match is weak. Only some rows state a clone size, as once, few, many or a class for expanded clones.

cdr3_aa: CASSLLPAGYQGVGAFF
cdr3_nt: TGCGCCAGCAGCTTACTTCCGGCAGGGTATCAGGGAGTGGGGGCTTTCTTT
d_call: .
clone_size: .
j_call: TRBJ1-1
v_call: TRBV4-1

cdr3_aa: CASSVDGNSYGTEAFF
cdr3_nt: TGTGCCAGCAGCGTAGATGGTAACAGTTACGGCACTGAAGCTTTCTTT
d_call: .
clone_size: .
j_call: TRBJ1-1
v_call: TRBV9

cdr3_aa: CASSLGLPKRELFF
cdr3_nt: TGTGCCAGCAGCTTAGGCCTACCTAAACGGGAACTGTTTTTT
d_call: .
clone_size: .
j_call: TRBJ1-4
v_call: TRBV13

cdr3_aa: CASSLGGHMNTEAFF
cdr3_nt: TGTGCCAGCAGCTTGGGGGGACATATGAACACTGAAGCTTTCTTT
d_call: .
clone_size: .
j_call: TRBJ1-1
v_call: TRBV5-4

cdr3_aa: CASRQLATSSTDTQYF
cdr3_nt: TGTGCCAGCAGACAACTAGCAACTTCTAGCACAGATACGCAGTATTTT
d_call: .
clone_size: once
j_call: TRBJ2-3
v_call: TRBV2

cdr3_aa: CASSQRGLRQTTGELFF
cdr3_nt: TGCGCCAGCAGCCAAAGAGGCCTTAGACAGACCACCGGGGAGCTGTTTTTT
d_call: .
clone_size: .
j_call: TRBJ2-2
v_call: TRBV4-1

cdr3_aa: CASRRQGESEKLFF
cdr3_nt: TGTGCCAGCAGGAGACAGGGCGAGAGTGAAAAACTGTTTTTT
d_call: TRBD1
clone_size: .
j_call: TRBJ1-4
v_call: TRBV2

cdr3_aa: CASTVPGDLAKNIQYF
cdr3_nt: TGTGCCAGCACCGTACCAGGAGATCTAGCCAAAAACATTCAGTACTTC
d_call: .
clone_size: .
j_call: TRBJ2-4
v_call: TRBV6-7

cdr3_aa: CASSRRDTRGGELFF
cdr3_nt: TGTGCCAGCAGCCGCCGGGACACCCGCGGCGGGGAGCTGTTTTTT
d_call: .
clone_size: .
j_call: TRBJ2-2
v_call: TRBV5-4

cdr3_aa: CASSQVKGQGGEKLFF
cdr3_nt: TGCGCCAGCAGCCAAGTTAAGGGACAGGGAGGTGAAAAACTGTTTTTT
d_call: TRBD1
clone_size: .
j_call: TRBJ1-4
v_call: TRBV4-3

cdr3_aa: CASSLGGPGRNSPLHF
cdr3_nt: TGTGCCAGCAGCTTGGGGGGACCGGGACGGAATTCACCCCTCCACTTT
d_call: .
clone_size: .
j_call: TRBJ1-6
v_call: TRBV5-6

cdr3_aa: CASSKRDIGTGSSPLHF
cdr3_nt: TGTGCCAGCAGCAAAAGGGACATTGGGACAGGGTCCTCACCCCTCCACTTT
d_call: .
clone_size: .
j_call: TRBJ1-6
v_call: TRBV21-1

cdr3_aa: CASELIAVAAGELFF
cdr3_nt: TGTGCCAGCGAATTAATTGCTGTTGCGGCCGGGGAGCTGTTTTTT
d_call: .
clone_size: .
j_call: TRBJ2-2
v_call: TRBV7-2

cdr3_aa: CASSLTGGRGEQFF
cdr3_nt: TGCGCCAGCAGCCTGACGGGGGGAAGGGGTGAGCAGTTCTTC
d_call: TRBD2
clone_size: .
j_call: TRBJ2-1
v_call: TRBV5-1

cdr3_aa: CASSLARAPGEQYF
cdr3_nt: TGCGCCAGCAGCTTGGCCCGCGCACCGGGCGAGCAGTACTTC
d_call: .
clone_size: .
j_call: TRBJ2-7
v_call: TRBV5-1

cdr3_aa: CASSLEAGGGNTIYF
cdr3_nt: TGTGCCAGCAGCTTAGAGGCGGGGGGTGGAAACACCATATATTTT
d_call: .
clone_size: .
j_call: TRBJ1-3
v_call: TRBV11-2